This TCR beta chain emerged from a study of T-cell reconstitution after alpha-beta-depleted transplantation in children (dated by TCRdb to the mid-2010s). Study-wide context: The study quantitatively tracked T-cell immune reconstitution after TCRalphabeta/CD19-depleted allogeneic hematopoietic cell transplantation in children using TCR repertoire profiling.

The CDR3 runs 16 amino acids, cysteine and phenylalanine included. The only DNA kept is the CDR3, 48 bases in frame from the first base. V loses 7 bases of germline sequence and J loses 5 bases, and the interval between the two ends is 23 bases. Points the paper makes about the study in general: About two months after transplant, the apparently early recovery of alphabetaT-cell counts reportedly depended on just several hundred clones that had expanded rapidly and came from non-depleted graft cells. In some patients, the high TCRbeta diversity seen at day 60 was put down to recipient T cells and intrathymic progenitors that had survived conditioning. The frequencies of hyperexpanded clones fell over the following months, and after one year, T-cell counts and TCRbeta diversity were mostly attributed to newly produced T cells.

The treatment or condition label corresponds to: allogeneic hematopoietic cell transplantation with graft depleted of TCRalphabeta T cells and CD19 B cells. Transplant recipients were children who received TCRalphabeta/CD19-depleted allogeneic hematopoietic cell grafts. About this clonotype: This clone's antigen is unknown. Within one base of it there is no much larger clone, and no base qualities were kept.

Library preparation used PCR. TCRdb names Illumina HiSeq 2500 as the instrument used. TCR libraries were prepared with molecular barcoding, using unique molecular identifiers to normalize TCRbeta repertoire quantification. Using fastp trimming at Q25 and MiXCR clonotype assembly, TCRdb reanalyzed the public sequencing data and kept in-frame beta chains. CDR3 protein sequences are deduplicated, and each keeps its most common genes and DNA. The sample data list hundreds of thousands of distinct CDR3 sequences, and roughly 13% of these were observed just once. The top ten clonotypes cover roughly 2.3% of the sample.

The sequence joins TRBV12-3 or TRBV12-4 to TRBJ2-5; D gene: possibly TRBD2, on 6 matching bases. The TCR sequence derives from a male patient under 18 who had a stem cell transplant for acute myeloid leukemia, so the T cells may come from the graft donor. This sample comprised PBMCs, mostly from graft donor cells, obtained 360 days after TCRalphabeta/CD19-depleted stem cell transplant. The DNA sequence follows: TGTGCCAGCACCCCGGGAGAGCGGTCCAGTATCGAGACCCAGTACTTC. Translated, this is CASTPGERSSIETQYF.